A single sample is the source of the 7 T cell receptor beta chains below, sequenced in a study of blood T cell repertoires in COVID-19. Profiling relied on immunoSEQ multiplex PCR, and the TCRdb table lists in-frame clones only, not all of them. In the table there are approximately 140,000 clones, roughly 81% of which are singletons. Sequencing used PBMCs or T cells enriched from blood (not recorded which). These receptors were collected from a woman between 50 and 59 years old with acute COVID-19.

The DNA for the CDR3 is TGTGCCAGCAGCATCGCGTACACAGATACGCAGTATTTT. This gives the protein CASSIAYTDTQYF. V gene TRBV7-8 combines with J gene TRBJ2-3; D remains unclear. CDR1 and CDR2 from the germline V gene are SGHVS and FQNEAQ. Trimming took off 5 bases at V and 2 bases at J, with 8 bases between the two ends. There are 13 residues in the CDR3.

There are a few counts of this clone. The CDR3 bases are TGCGCCAGCACTCCGGGGGGGGCAACGGACACTGAAGCTTTCTTT. This gives the protein CASTPGGATDTEAFF. This chain connects TRBV4-3 to TRBJ1-1; weak D call: TRBD1 (6 bases). CDR3 length equals 15 residues. Germline CDR1 LGHNA, CDR2 YSLEER. V lost 7 bases and J lost 3, with 18 bases in between.

The chain combines TRBV7-3 with TRBJ2-7; possibly TRBD2 for D (5 bases). With 5 bases removed from V and 4 bases from J, the gap between germline ends came to 12 bases. Germline V gives CDR1 SGHTA, CDR2 FQGTGA. The CDR3 is made up of 13 amino acids. For the CDR3, the DNA is TGTGCCAGCAGCCTCTTCTCGGGGTACGAGCAGTACTTC. As protein: CASSLFSGYEQYF.

The rearrangement joins TRBV9 to TRBJ2-3; TRBD2 matches at 7 bases. Germline loops: CDR1 SGDLS, CDR2 YYNGEE. This CDR3 is 17 amino acids long. J lost 1 base, V lost 4 bases, and 12 bases had no gene match. CDR3 residues: CASSPLGRVVGTDTQYF. In DNA form, the CDR3 reads TGTGCCAGCAGCCCCTTGGGGAGGGTGGTAGGCACAGATACGCAGTATTTT.

The chain is built from TRBV7-2 and TRBJ1-2; TRBD1 is a possible D gene (6 bases). From germline, CDR1 is SGHTA and CDR2 FQGNSA. The CDR3 extends over 13 amino acids. V was clipped by 7 bases and J by 3 bases, with 12 bases between them. The CDR3 spells CASNIGGDYGYTF. The CDR3 DNA follows: TGTGCCAGCAACATAGGGGGGGACTATGGCTACACCTTC.

The chain joins TRBV28 to TRBJ2-7; possible D gene TRBD1, 6 bases. Germline V gene lookup returns CDR1 MDHEN and CDR2 SYDVKM. This CDR3 comprises 15 residues. V was trimmed by 2 bases and J by 3 bases, leaving 14 bases between them. CDR3 sequence (DNA): TGTGCCAGCAGTTTAGACAGGATTACAATCTACGAGCAGTACTTC. Protein: CASSLDRITIYEQYF.

The rearrangement joins TRBV28 to TRBJ1-2, with a possible D match to TRBD1 (6 bases). Germline V lookup: CDR1 MDHEN, CDR2 SYDVKM. This CDR3 is built from 15 residues. With 6 bases removed from V and 4 bases from J, the gap between germline ends came to 18 bases. As DNA, the CDR3 is TGTGCCAGCAGACCTGGACAGTTTGAAGTCTATGGCTACACCTTC. As protein: CASRPGQFEVYGYTF.